The 19 T cell receptor beta chains given below trace back to one sample, sequenced in a study of tumor-infiltrating lymphocytes in primary liver carcinoma. TCR beta cDNA was made from 400 to 600 ng total RNA with a constant-region primer. Amplification in three nested multiplex PCR rounds with slightly modified ARM-PCR gave rise to TCR beta libraries. The opening two PCR rounds, around 9 cycles each, paired TRBV1-TRBV30 forward primers with a C-beta reverse primer. TCRdb itself ran the multiplex PCR reads through MiXCR, one entry per CDR3 protein. The sample consists of 20,000 to 25,000 distinct CDR3 sequences, roughly 70% of them appearing once. For each extraction, RNA and DNA were obtained together from about 19-30 mg of unsorted bulk tissue. The sample consisted of liver tumor tissue from sampling region 1. Stated subset: tumor region T1, superior pole. These receptors were collected from a middle-aged man with primary liver carcinoma and hepatitis B virus infection.

About this clonotype itself: Sequence at one end of the junction differs from germline and may be a read error. The chain carries TRBV5-1 and TRBJ2-3; TRBD1 is a possible D gene (6 bases). Germline V gives CDR1 SGHRS, CDR2 YFSETQ. The CDR3 is 17 residues long. The CDR3 loop reads CANSLGTNTRTGDTQYF. In DNA, the CDR3 is TGCGCCAACAGCTTGGGGACAAACACCCGGACGGGAGATACGCAGTATTTT.

This clonotype was counted a few times. The V and J genes are TRBV19 and TRBJ1-1; tentatively, D is TRBD1 (5 bases). Germline CDR1 and CDR2: LNHDA and SQIVND (reference sequence). This CDR3 comprises 15 residues. Trimming pared 4 bases from V and 4 bases from J, leaving 16 bases between. Written as DNA, the CDR3 is TGTGCCAGTAGTACCCGGGACGGCGGCTCCACTGAAGCTTTCTTT. It codes for CASSTRDGGSTEAFF. The whole variable domain, remainder taken from reference TRBV19 and TRBJ1-1, is DGGITQSPKYLFRKEGQNVTLSCEQNLNHDAMYWYRQDPGQGLRLIYYSQIVNDFQKGDIAEGYSVSREKKESFPLTVTSAQKNPTAFYLCASSTRDGGSTEAFFGQGTRLTVV.

Details on this clonotype: A junction end diverges from the germline sequence, so it may reflect a read error. The J gene is TRBJ2-7, the V gene TRBV11-2; perhaps TRBD2 as D (6 bases). Germline assignment: CDR1 SGHAT and CDR2 FQNNGV. This CDR3 has 13 residues. Here the CDR3 DNA reads TGTGCCAGCAGCTTCGGAGGGGTTGGCGAGCAGCACTTC. Translating gives CASSFGGVGEQHF.

The chain uses TRBV11-1 and TRBJ2-3, with D possibly matching TRBD2 (5 bases). V shed 6 bases and J shed 2 bases, with 15 bases lying between them. This CDR3 comprises 15 residues. The V gene's germline CDR1 is SGHAT and CDR2 FQDESV (reference sequence). The CDR3 region has the DNA TGTGCCAGCAGTCGTTCTTCGGGGTTCACAGATACGCAGTATTTT. Translated, it gives CASSRSSGFTDTQYF.

Comment on this clonotype: A much larger clonotype is one base distant, so this may be a read error. The chain is built from TRBV15 and TRBJ1-5, with D unclear. The CDR3 runs 16 residues. The germline CDR1 and CDR2 sequences are LNHNV and YYDKDF (reference sequence). The V gene lost 6 bases and the J gene lost 5 bases, with 20 bases spanning the gap. CDR3 protein: CATSHQLVDGDQPQHF. The CDR3 region has the DNA TGTGCCACCAGTCACCAACTCGTGGATGGGGATCAGCCCCAGCATTTT.

On this clonotype itself: This could be a read error, since a much larger clone is one nucleotide away. The chain combines TRBV2 with TRBJ2-2; tentatively, D is TRBD1 (5 bases). Trimming cost V 3 bases and J 4 bases, with 9 bases left between them. Germline-derived CDR1 and CDR2 are SNHLY and FYNNEI. CDR3 length: 14 residues. In DNA, the CDR3 is TGTGCCAGCAGTGATGAAGGGGTCACCGGGGAGCTGTTTTTT. Translation: CASSDEGVTGELFF.

As for this clonotype: Sequence at one end of the junction differs from germline and may be a read error. The CDR3: CASNLPYQGPRTNGQFF. CDR3 sequence (DNA): TGTGCCAGCAACTTACCATATCAGGGGCCTAGAACAAATGGGCAGTTCTTC. The chain carries TRBV7-9 and TRBJ2-1; D is possibly TRBD1 (6 bases). Germline V gene sequence: CDR1 SEHNR, CDR2 FQNEAQ (reference sequence). The CDR3 covers 17 residues.

The rearrangement links TRBV7-9 to TRBJ2-7; D is unclear. Germline CDR1 and CDR2: SEHNR and FQNEAQ (reference sequence). V was cut by 1 base and J by 3 bases, with 10 bases left in between. This CDR3 spans 14 amino acids. The CDR3: CASSLEVGCYEQYF. CDR3 nucleotides: TGTGCCAGCAGCTTAGAAGTGGGCTGCTACGAGCAGTACTTC. Variable domain in full (rest from reference TRBV7-9 and TRBJ2-7): DTGVSQNPRHKITKRGQNVTFRCDPISEHNRLYWYRQTLGQGPEFLTYFQNEAQLEKSRLLSDRFSAERPKGSFSTLEIQRTEQGDSAMYLCASSLEVGCYEQYFGPGTRLTVT.

This clonotype was detected many times. The chain uses TRBV21-1 and TRBJ1-1. TRBV21-1 is deemed a pseudogene. The CDR3 is made up of 14 amino acids. The CDR3 nucleotides read TGTGCCAGCCCCTCAGGAGGTGTGCACACTGAAGCTTTCTTT. Translated: CASPSGGVHTEAFF.

This clonotype was detected many times. A much larger clone differs from this one at a single base, so this may be a read error. The rearrangement joins TRBV12-5 to TRBJ2-2; unclear D gene. In germline, CDR1 is LGHNT, CDR2 FRNRAP. The CDR3 runs 16 residues. The V end lost 5 bases, the J end lost 4 bases, and 17 bases lay between the germline ends. CDR3 nucleotide sequence: TGTGCTAGTGGTGTGGAGTGGGGATCAGGCACCGGGGAGCTGTTTTTT. Translated, it gives CASGVEWGSGTGELFF.

Details on this clonotype: At one end, the junction sequence differs from germline, possibly due to a read error. V usage is TRBV4-2 and J usage is TRBJ2-7; D might be TRBD2 (6 bases). In germline, CDR1 is LGHNA, CDR2 YNFKEQ. The CDR3 runs to 18 residues. The CDR3 sequence is CASSGKPGLARGPHEQYF. The CDR3 DNA reads as TGTGCCAGCAGTGGAAAACCGGGACTGGCGAGAGGGCCACACGAACAGTACTTC.

This clonotype was picked up a small number of times. A much larger clone lies a single base off, so this may be a read error. The chain employs TRBV11-3 and TRBJ1-2; D not certain. Germline lookup yields CDR1 SGHNT and CDR2 YENEEA. The CDR3 length is 14 residues. DNA of the CDR3: TGTGCCAGCAGTTCGGGTTCAGCTAACTATGACTACACCTTC. This gives the protein CASSSGSANYDYTF.

A note on this clonotype: A read error may be the cause here, since a much bigger clone is one base away. The V call is TRBV19, the J call TRBJ2-1; D gene ambiguous. The CDR3 contains 17 residues. The V and J ends lost 5 bases and 3 bases respectively, with 20 bases between them. The germline gives CDR1 LNHDA, CDR2 SQIVND (reference sequence). The CDR3 DNA follows: TGTGCCAGTAGTCCCCCTCGCCCGTTGGATGGCTACAATGAGCAGTTCTTC. Translation gives CASSPPRPLDGYNEQFF.

This clonotype was seen just once. The final CDR3 position lacks the conserved phenylalanine or tryptophan, pointing to a likely read error. Because the CDR3's place on the DNA is in doubt, the DNA is left out and the CDR3 is given as listed by TCRdb. The rearrangement uses TRBV4-3 and TRBJ2-3; TRBD2, the table's D call, lacks a check against the DNA. The CDR3 is 17 residues long, counting both termini. Germline-derived CDR1 and CDR2 are LGHNA and YSLEER. The CDR3 here is CASSQDRGLAGDHTHYL.

The rearrangement uses TRBV11-2 and TRBJ1-1; D remains unclear. CDR1 is SGHAT and CDR2 is FQNNGV in the germline V gene. The germline V and J ends were trimmed by 1 base and 9 bases, with 12 bases remaining between them. The CDR3 extends over 13 amino acids. The CDR3 protein is CASSLVPEVKAFF. DNA for the CDR3: TGTGCCAGCAGCTTAGTGCCAGAGGTTAAAGCTTTCTTT.

In the case of this clonotype: Compared with germline, one end of the junction differs, possibly owing to a read error. The chain joins TRBV4-1 to TRBJ2-1, with D possibly matching TRBD2 (6 bases). CDR3 length: 15 amino acids. Germline assignment: CDR1 MGHRA and CDR2 YSYEKL. The CDR3 loop reads CASNQSSGWNNEQFF. CDR3 nucleotides: TGCGCCAGTAACCAAAGTAGCGGATGGAACAATGAGCAATTCTTC.

The sample holds a few counts of this clonotype. CDR3 in DNA: TGTGCCAGCAGTTACGGGGGGGCCCTTGGGGACATTCAGTACTTC. Its translation is CASSYGGALGDIQYF. The gene calls are TRBV6-2 or TRBV6-3 and TRBJ2-4, with D possibly being TRBD2 (7 bases). Deletions cut 2 bases from V and 8 bases from J, with 16 bases between. Germline V lookup: CDR1 MNHEY, CDR2 SVGEGT. The CDR3 is 15 residues long.

This clonotype appeared a single time. Likely a read error: the CDR3 ends without its conserved phenylalanine or tryptophan. The chain joins TRBV5-4 to TRBJ2-2, with a weak D call TRBD2 (6 bases). Looked up from germline, CDR1 is SGHNT and CDR2 is YYREEE (reference sequence). The CDR3 spans 16 residues. Trimming took off 6 bases at V and 5 bases at J, with 20 bases between the two ends. Written as DNA, the CDR3 is TGTGCCAGCAACCCGGATGGCGGGGTGAATACCGGGGAGCTGTTTATT. Its protein is CASNPDGGVNTGELFI.

This clonotype is labeled medium-sized. The chain uses TRBV29-1 and TRBJ2-3; a possible D gene is TRBD1 (6 bases). Trimming took 6 bases from V and 1 from J, leaving 17 bases between them. The CDR3 loop spans 15 amino acids. Germline CDR1 SQVTM, CDR2 ANQGSEA. CDR3 sequence (DNA): TGCAGCGTCGCTCCCTCGGGACACCGCACAGATACGCAGTATTTT. As protein: CSVAPSGHRTDTQYF.